The clone carrying this T cell receptor beta chain was observed a single time. What it binds is not known. With 60 Vbeta and 13 Jbeta primers, the PCR was carried out. Assay used: immunoSEQ multiplex PCR; TCRdb lists only in-frame clones, some missing. The table lists 150,000 to 160,000 clones, more than 75% of them singletons, with 5.5% to 6.5% in the top ten. The data were obtained in a study of cytomegalovirus exposure and HLA in healthy donors. General study results and limits: A later analysis, which compared TCR beta chains of equal frequency, found the HLA-associated ones more clonally expanded.

The sequencing input was PBMCs. This TCR was sampled from a woman aged 40-49 years in good health and CMV-seropositive.

CDR3 in DNA: TGCGCCAGCAGCTTGATAGCGGGAGATACCGGGGAGCTGTTTTTT. Translating gives CASSLIAGDTGELFF. The chain has TRBV5-1 and TRBJ2-2; TRBD2 aligns across 9 bases. Per germline, CDR1 SGHRS and CDR2 YFSETQ. The ends lost 1 base at V and 5 bases at J; junction bases unmatched: 3. The CDR3 contains 15 residues.